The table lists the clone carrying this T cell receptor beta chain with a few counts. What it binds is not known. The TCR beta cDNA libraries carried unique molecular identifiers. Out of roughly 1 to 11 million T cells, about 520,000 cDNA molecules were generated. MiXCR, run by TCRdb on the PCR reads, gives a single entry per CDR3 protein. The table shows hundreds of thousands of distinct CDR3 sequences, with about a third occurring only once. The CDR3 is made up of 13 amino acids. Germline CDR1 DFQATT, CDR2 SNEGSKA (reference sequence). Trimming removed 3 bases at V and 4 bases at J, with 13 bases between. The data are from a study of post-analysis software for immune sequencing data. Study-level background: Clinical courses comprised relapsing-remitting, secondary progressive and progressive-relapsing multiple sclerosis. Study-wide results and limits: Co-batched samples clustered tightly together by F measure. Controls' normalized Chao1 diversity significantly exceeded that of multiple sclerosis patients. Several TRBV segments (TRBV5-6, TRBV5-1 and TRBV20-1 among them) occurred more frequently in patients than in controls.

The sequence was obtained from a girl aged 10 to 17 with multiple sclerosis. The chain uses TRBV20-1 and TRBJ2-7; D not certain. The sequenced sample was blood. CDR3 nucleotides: TGCAGTGCTAGTCAAGGAGTGGGGTACGAGCAGTACTTC. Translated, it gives CSASQGVGYEQYF.